This T cell receptor (beta chain) was sequenced for a study of vaccination effects on CD4 cells after COVID-19. Across the study: Samples came 142 and 148 days after COVID-19 diagnosis, before vaccination.

Antigen-specific CD4+ T cells were expanded with viral peptide pools in the ViraFEST assay before sequencing. Subsequent to 10 days of culture, CD4+ T cells were isolated. The person had PCR-confirmed SARS-CoV-2 infection between March and December 2020. Profiling relied on immunoSEQ multiplex PCR, and the TCRdb table lists in-frame clones only, not all of them. Of around 30,000 clones in the sample, 77% were seen once. V gave up 1 base and J gave up 9 bases, with 16 bases separating them. This CDR3 comprises 15 residues. Looked up from germline, CDR1 is LGHDT and CDR2 is YNNKEL (reference sequence). This clone was detected a few times. Its cognate antigen is unknown.

The V and J genes are TRBV3-1 (or the pseudogene TRBV3-2) and TRBJ2-1; tentatively, D is TRBD2 (5 bases). This material consisted of CD4+ T cells from PBMCs cultured with HCoV-NL63 spike peptides, taken before COVID-19 vaccination. This sequence originates from a human donor who had a prior SARS-CoV-2 infection. The CDR3 DNA reads TGTGCCAGCAGCCAAGTTACGGTAGCGTGGCGTGAGCAGTTCTTC. Protein: CASSQVTVAWREQFF.